This TCR beta chain derives from a study of post-analysis software for immune sequencing data. Findings and limits, study-wide: Patients carried a handful of TRBV segments more frequently than controls did, and TRBV5-6, TRBV5-1 and TRBV20-1 were among them. Significantly decreased normalized Chao1 diversity was recorded for multiple sclerosis patients relative to controls.

Every TCR beta cDNA library bore unique molecular identifiers. One entry per CDR3 protein, called by TCRdb with MiXCR from the PCR reads. Of fewer than 850,000 distinct CDR3 sequences listed, about 43% are singletons. With respect to this clonotype: What it binds is unknown.

CDR1 and CDR2 (germline): SQVTM, ANQGSEA. Trimming took 3 bases from V and 8 from J; bases not matched to a gene: 8. The CDR3 spans 14 residues. This TCR derives from a girl aged 5-17 years with multiple sclerosis. Sequencing was done on a sample of blood. The V call is TRBV29-1, the J call TRBJ2-1; 9 nucleotides align to TRBD2. This CDR3 is CSVDGSGSLYEQFF. DNA of the CDR3: TGCAGCGTTGATGGTAGCGGGAGTCTATATGAGCAGTTCTTC.